The present TCR beta chain was sequenced within a study of a mutant IDH1 vaccine in newly diagnosed glioma. In the study overall: Treated patients were around 60% male, around 40% female, mean age roughly 40 years. Visits V12 and V13 fell at weeks 35 and 47, respectively.

A note on this clone: What it binds is not known.

Time point here: week 35, safety follow-up. Vaccine doses each comprised 300 ug of mutant IDH1 20-mer peptide, with topical imiquimod. At weeks 1, 3, 5, 7, 11, 15, 19 and 23, patients received a vaccination, eight in all. Sequencing was performed with immunoSEQ multiplex PCR; in TCRdb, only in-frame clones are kept and a portion is missing. Of 35,000 to 45,000 clones in the sample, approximately 92% were seen once. V shed 5 bases and J shed 1 base, with 8 bases lying between them. The germline gives CDR1 SGHAT, CDR2 FQNNGV. The CDR3 is 13 amino acids. The receptor was derived from a man in his forties with glioma. Sequenced here: PBMCs, sampled from a glioma patient whose treatment included an IDH1 peptide vaccine. V and J are TRBV11-2 and TRBJ1-1; no firm D call. In DNA, the CDR3 is TGTGCCAGCAGCGCCCAGGCGAACACTGAAGCTTTCTTT. Protein product: CASSAQANTEAFF.